The next 24 T cell receptor beta chains were all read from a single sample in a study of T-cell memory formation after mild COVID-19. TCRdb itself ran the 5' RACE reads through MiXCR, one entry per CDR3 protein. The sample lists more than 300,000 distinct CDR3 sequences; around 13% were seen once. Input material: PBMCs or a T cell subset sorted from them (not recorded which). The origin of the receptors is a man between 18 and 35 years old who had mild COVID-19 (a few samples of this study predate the infection). Cell type and time point are not known.

This clonotype showed up just once. This chain uses TRBV7-2 with TRBJ2-1, with 10 bases matching TRBD2. V lost 3 bases to trimming and J lost 0 bases; unmatched junction nucleotides: 14. Germline CDR1 and CDR2: SGHTA and FQGNSA. The CDR3 is 20 residues long. This CDR3 reads CASSFPTQRGGRSSYNEQFF. CDR3 bases: TGTGCCAGCAGCTTTCCCACCCAGCGGGGGGGCAGGAGCTCCTACAATGAGCAGTTCTTC.

The chain is built from TRBV5-1 and TRBJ1-1, with a weak D call TRBD1 (5 bases). Germline V gene sequence: CDR1 SGHRS, CDR2 YFSETQ. This CDR3 is 14 amino acids long. Trimming left V 4 bases short and J 1 base short, with 11 bases between. CDR3 amino acids: CASSAAGPNTEAFF. The CDR3 DNA reads TGCGCCAGCAGCGCCGCGGGACCGAACACTGAAGCTTTCTTT. The variable domain in full, with the rest retrieved from reference TRBV5-1 and TRBJ1-1, is KAGVTQTPRYLIKTRGQQVTLSCSPISGHRSVSWYQQTPGQGLQFLFEYFSETQRNKGNFPGRFSGRQFSNSRSEMNVSTLELGDSALYLCASSAAGPNTEAFFGQGTRLTVV.

J is TRBJ2-4 and V is TRBV6-5; a weak D match, TRBD1 (8 bases). Trimming took off 6 bases at V and 4 bases at J, with 31 bases between the two ends. CDR1 is MNHEY and CDR2 is SVGAGI in the germline V gene. The CDR3 length is 20 residues. CDR3 protein: CASSRKDGTGQYGGKNIQYF. CDR3 bases: TGTGCCAGCAGCCGCAAAGACGGGACAGGTCAATACGGGGGGAAAAACATTCAGTACTTC.

This clonotype was counted between two and nine times. This sequence joins TRBV10-3 and TRBJ2-2, with D uncertain. The CDR3 loop spans 12 amino acids. Germline V gene data show CDR1 as ENHRY and CDR2 as SYGVKD. V was shortened by 8 bases and J by 3 bases, with 7 bases between the two germline ends. The CDR3 spells CAIGSYTGELFF. The CDR3 nucleotides read TGTGCCATCGGCAGCTACACCGGGGAGCTGTTTTTT.

This clonotype showed up many times. The chain combines TRBV10-2 with TRBJ2-1; 7 bases are a match to TRBD1. The CDR3 loop spans 13 amino acids. V dropped 8 bases and J dropped 8; count of bases not matched to a gene: 9. Germline assignment: CDR1 WSHSY and CDR2 SAAADI. CDR3 nucleotide sequence: TGCGCCAGCGCCGACAGGGACGATGATGAGCAGTTCTTC. Protein product: CASADRDDDEQFF.

In this sample, this clonotype turned up a few times. The chain links TRBV7-9 to TRBJ1-1; D possibly corresponds to TRBD1 (5 bases). Germline CDR1 reads SEHNR; CDR2 reads FQNEAQ (reference sequence). V was trimmed by 5 bases and J by 7 bases, leaving 11 bases between them. The CDR3 spans 12 residues. The CDR3 nucleotides are TGTGCCAGCAGCCGGCGGGGGTATGAAGCTTTCTTT. Translating it yields CASSRRGYEAFF.

This clonotype was counted many times. In nucleotides, the CDR3 is TGTGCCAGCAGAGTGGACGTAAGGAGAACCGGGGAGCTGTTTTTT. It is translated as CASRVDVRRTGELFF. The chain carries TRBV7-6 and TRBJ2-2, with D unclear. This CDR3 contains 15 residues. The germline gives CDR1 SGHVS, CDR2 FNYEAQ. V was cut by 6 bases and J by 5 bases, with 16 bases left in between.

This clonotype was detected many times. V and J are TRBV5-1 and TRBJ1-2; 8 bases align to TRBD1. Trimming cost V 2 bases and J 8 bases; bases outside gene matches: 11. CDR3 length: 15 residues. Germline values: CDR1 SGHRS, CDR2 YFSETQ. The CDR3: CASSFIMGTGGGYTF. CDR3 in DNA: TGCGCCAGCAGCTTCATCATGGGGACAGGAGGCGGCTACACCTTC.

V usage is TRBV27 and J usage is TRBJ1-1; maybe TRBD1 (5 bases). CDR1 is MNHEY, CDR2 SMNVEV, per germline (reference sequence). The CDR3 contains 13 residues. V was shortened by 3 bases and J by 6 bases, with 11 bases between the two germline ends. The CDR3 reads CASSLGSGAEAFF. The CDR3 DNA sequence: TGTGCCAGCAGTTTGGGTTCGGGGGCTGAAGCTTTCTTT.

The CDR3, as DNA: TGTGCCAGCAGTTACTCGAATAGTGAAGCTTTCTTT. Its translation: CASSYSNSEAFF. The chain recombines TRBV6-6 with TRBJ1-1, with D unresolved. V was trimmed by 0 bases and J by 7 bases, leaving 6 bases between them. The germline V gene has CDR1 MNHNY and CDR2 SVGAGI (reference sequence). The CDR3 loop spans 12 amino acids.

This sequence joins TRBV11-2 and TRBJ2-5; tentative D call: TRBD1 (8 bases). Trimming stripped 5 bases from V and 7 bases from J, with 14 bases between. The CDR3 length is 13 residues. Germline assignment: CDR1 SGHAT and CDR2 FQNNGV. CDR3 bases: TGTGCCAGCAGCAAGGACAGGGAGGGGACCCAGTACTTC. Its protein product is CASSKDREGTQYF.

The rearrangement links TRBV6-1 to TRBJ1-6, with 7 positions matching TRBD1. Per germline, CDR1 MNHNS and CDR2 SASEGT. The CDR3 length is 16 residues. Trimming took 5 bases from V and 7 from J; bases not matched to a gene: 11. The CDR3 protein is CASSHDLTGENSPLHF. The CDR3 DNA sequence: TGTGCCAGCAGTCATGACCTTACAGGGGAGAATTCACCCCTCCACTTT.

The V and J genes are TRBV6-5 and TRBJ2-5; 8 bases fit TRBD1. V dropped 7 bases and J dropped 6; count of bases not matched to a gene: 7. The CDR3 spans 13 residues. Germline lookup yields CDR1 MNHEY and CDR2 SVGAGI. The CDR3 protein is CASTDRGTKTQYF. In DNA form, the CDR3 reads TGTGCCAGCACTGACAGGGGCACGAAGACCCAGTACTTC.

V gene TRBV6-5 combines with J gene TRBJ1-1; D is uncertain. Germline CDR1 is MNHEY and CDR2 is SVGAGI. The V end lost 6 bases, the J end lost 11 bases, and 19 bases lay between the germline ends. The CDR3 covers 13 residues. CDR3 coding DNA: TGTGCCAGCAGCGGGCCTCGAATCCTACGCGCTTTCTTT. Translated, it gives CASSGPRILRAFF.

The chain employs TRBV20-1 and TRBJ2-6; D ambiguous. CDR1 and CDR2 from the germline V gene are DFQATT and SNEGSKA (reference sequence). The V end was cut by 3 bases, the J end by 2 bases, with 8 bases between. This CDR3 is 14 amino acids long. CDR3 sequence (DNA): TGCAGTGCTAGTTGGGTGACTGGGGCCAACGTCCTGACTTTC. It encodes CSASWVTGANVLTF.

The genes are TRBV6-5 and TRBJ2-1; D is unresolved. This CDR3 spans 16 amino acids. Germline V gives CDR1 MNHEY, CDR2 SVGAGI. With 6 bases removed from V and 6 bases from J, the gap between germline ends came to 21 bases. The CDR3 region is CASSPKPGSIGNEQFF. CDR3 sequence (DNA): TGTGCCAGCAGCCCTAAGCCCGGCTCTATTGGCAATGAGCAGTTCTTC.

In this sample, this clonotype turned up many times. The CDR3 nucleotides are TGTGCCAGCAGCCGGTTCCCCTACGAGCAGTACTTC. As protein: CASSRFPYEQYF. The chain has TRBV7-2 and TRBJ2-7; no clear D. CDR1 and CDR2 (germline): SGHTA, FQGNSA. CDR3 length: 12 amino acids. V lost 5 bases and J lost 2, with 7 bases in between.

The chain has TRBV6-2 or TRBV6-3 and TRBJ2-7; TRBD1 is a possible D gene (6 bases). V lost 0 bases and J 2 bases, leaving 8 bases between the germline ends. This CDR3 contains 14 residues. Germline lookup yields CDR1 MNHEY and CDR2 SVGEGT. The CDR3 DNA sequence: TGTGCCAGCAGTTACTCGACAGGACCCTACGAGCAGTACGTC. Translating it yields CASSYSTGPYEQYV.

J is TRBJ1-2 and V is TRBV11-2; no clear D gene. V lost 1 base and J lost 7, with 10 bases in between. Germline CDR1 reads SGHAT; CDR2 reads FQNNGV. There are 13 residues in the CDR3. The CDR3 is CASSLVVWGGYTF. Written as DNA, the CDR3 is TGTGCCAGCAGCTTAGTTGTCTGGGGTGGCTACACCTTC. The full variable domain, with the rest looked up from reference TRBV11-2 and TRBJ1-2, is EAGVAQSPRYKIIEKRQSVAFWCNPISGHATLYWYQQILGQGPKLLIQFQNNGVVDDSQLPKDRFSAERLKGVDSTLKIQPAKLEDSAVYLCASSLVVWGGYTFGSGTRLTVV.

This clonotype was seen repeatedly, ten times or more. The genes are TRBV15 and TRBJ2-4; no clear D gene. The V gene's germline CDR1 is LNHNV and CDR2 YYDKDF (reference sequence). The CDR3 loop spans 17 amino acids. Trimming took 0 bases from V and 0 from J, leaving 12 bases between them. The CDR3 sequence: CATSRDRAGLAKNIQYF. CDR3 DNA: TGTGCCACCAGCAGAGATCGGGCAGGCCTAGCCAAAAACATTCAGTACTTC. Looking up the rest from reference TRBV15 and TRBJ2-4 gives the full variable domain: DAMVIQNPRYQVTQFGKPVTLSCSQTLNHNVMYWYQQKSSQAPKLLFHYYDKDFNNEADTPDNFQSRRPNTSFCFLDIRSPGLGDTAMYLCATSRDRAGLAKNIQYFGAGTRLSVL.

The chain is built from TRBV29-1 and TRBJ2-5, with D perhaps assigned TRBD1 or TRBD2 (5 bases each). There are 12 residues in the CDR3. V lost 4 bases and J lost 9, with 15 bases in between. Germline lookup yields CDR1 SQVTM and CDR2 ANQGSEA. The CDR3 DNA reads as TGCAGCGTTGGAGCGGTCGTGGGGGCCCAGTACTTC. Residues: CSVGAVVGAQYF.

This clonotype has a handful of counts. The chain uses TRBV24-1 and TRBJ2-2; D is uncertain. The germline CDR1 and CDR2 sequences are KGHDR and SFDVKD. The CDR3 is 14 residues long. V was cut by 6 bases and J by 1 base, with 8 bases left in between. CDR3: CATSRGRNTGELFF. The CDR3 DNA reads TGTGCCACCAGTCGAGGACGGAACACCGGGGAGCTGTTTTTT.

A few counts support this clonotype. The CDR3, as DNA: TGTGCCAGCAGTCCCCTAGCGCCTATAAACAATGAGCAGTTCTTC. This translates into CASSPLAPINNEQFF. The chain recombines TRBV6-6 with TRBJ2-1; possibly TRBD2 for D (6 bases). The CDR3 covers 15 residues. The ends were cut back, 5 bases at V and 5 bases at J, with 16 bases in the middle. Germline lookup yields CDR1 MNHNY and CDR2 SVGAGI (reference sequence).

In its sample, this clonotype was seen a few times. CDR3 residues: CASSPTGTSGWETQYF. CDR3 bases: TGTGCCAGCTCGCCCACTGGGACATCGGGTTGGGAGACCCAGTACTTC. The V and J genes are TRBV18 and TRBJ2-5, with a weak D call TRBD1 (6 bases). Germline V gene sequence: CDR1 KGHSH, CDR2 LQKENI. CDR3 length equals 16 residues. Trimming left V 6 bases short and J 5 bases short, with 22 bases between.